This T cell receptor beta chain was found in a study of neurological immune-mediated disorders. After removal of 5 bases from V and 2 bases from J, the junction contained 6 bases not matched to a gene. This CDR3 has 15 amino acids. Germline V gene lookup returns CDR1 SGHRS and CDR2 YFSETQ. The unsorted libraries were prepared from 2 million PBMCs (stored at -80 C). Template-switch 5'RACE cDNA synthesis added a 10-nucleotide unique molecular identifier. TCRdb fed the 5' RACE reads into MiXCR, producing one record per CDR3 protein. The sample gives around 69,000 distinct CDR3 sequences, 3.5% to 5% of which show up once; 6.9% is in the top ten. This clonotype has only a few counts.

The sequencing input was PBMCs. The receptor was derived from a man aged 25-45 years with multiple sclerosis. The rearrangement links TRBV5-1 to TRBJ1-1; 10 bases align to TRBD1. This CDR3 reads CASRARQGANTEAFF. The CDR3 region has the DNA TGCGCCAGCAGAGCTCGACAGGGGGCCAACACTGAAGCTTTCTTT.